A single sample is the source of the 19 T cell receptor beta chains below, sequenced in a study of cytomegalovirus exposure and HLA in healthy donors. Primers for the PCR totalled 60 Vbeta and 13 Jbeta. Clones were sequenced by immunoSEQ multiplex PCR, and TCRdb holds only the in-frame ones, with some missing. Counted here are some 200,000 clones, roughly 74% occurring once; the ten biggest clones make up approximately 2%. The specimen was PBMCs. Every receptor here comes from a woman aged 25 to 39 in good health and CMV-seronegative.

The V and J genes are TRBV7-2 and TRBJ2-2; maybe TRBD1 (8 bases). This CDR3 has 14 amino acids. V lost 6 bases to trimming and J lost 5 bases, with 13 bases between them. In germline, CDR1 is SGHTA, CDR2 FQGNSA. Written as DNA, the CDR3 is TGTGCCAGCAGACAGGGGGGGTTAACCGGGGAGCTGTTTTTT. Protein product: CASRQGGLTGELFF.

This chain uses TRBV9 with TRBJ1-6; D is uncertain. V lost 0 bases, J lost 7 bases, and 11 bases lay in between. The germline V gene has CDR1 SGDLS and CDR2 YYNGEE. This CDR3 is built from 15 residues. The CDR3: CASSVGHTDNSPLHF. For the CDR3, the DNA is TGTGCCAGCAGCGTAGGACATACAGACAATTCACCCCTCCACTTT.

The chain links TRBV6-5 to TRBJ1-4; possibly TRBD1 for D (6 bases). This CDR3 has 15 residues. Trimming shortened V by 10 bases and J by 8 bases, and 23 bases separated the two germline ends. Germline-derived CDR1 and CDR2 are MNHEY and SVGAGI. Here the CDR3 reads CATKPDGGAWEKLFF. DNA for the CDR3: TGTGCCACCAAACCTGATGGGGGCGCATGGGAAAAACTGTTTTTT.

The chain is built from TRBV19 and TRBJ2-7; 7 bases line up with TRBD1. V shed 3 bases, J shed 2 bases, and the junction held 4 bases outside the gene matches. The V gene's germline CDR1 is LNHDA and CDR2 SQIVND (reference sequence). This CDR3 is 14 amino acids long. The CDR3: CASSMAGTAYEQYF. CDR3 in DNA: TGTGCCAGTAGTATGGCCGGGACAGCCTACGAGCAGTACTTC.

In this sample, this clone turned up once. The rearrangement links TRBV11-2 to TRBJ1-4, with D possibly being TRBD1 (6 bases). Looked up from germline, CDR1 is SGHAT and CDR2 is FQNNGV. Trimming removed 3 bases at V and 4 bases at J, with 18 bases between. The CDR3 is 17 amino acids. The CDR3: CASSFRGAREINEKLFF. CDR3 in DNA: TGTGCCAGCAGCTTCCGGGGGGCGCGGGAGATTAATGAAAAACTGTTTTTT. Full variable domain (missing parts from reference TRBV11-2 and TRBJ1-4): EAGVAQSPRYKIIEKRQSVAFWCNPISGHATLYWYQQILGQGPKLLIQFQNNGVVDDSQLPKDRFSAERLKGVDSTLKIQPAKLEDSAVYLCASSFRGAREINEKLFFGSGTQLSVL.

This chain uses TRBV25-1 with TRBJ1-3; D might be TRBD1 (5 bases). This CDR3 spans 13 amino acids. Germline V gene sequence: CDR1 MGHDK, CDR2 SYGVNS. Trimming shortened V by 6 bases and J by 2 bases, and 8 bases separated the two germline ends. The DNA for the CDR3 is TGTGCCAGCAGGCAGGGCGCTGGAAACACCATATATTTT. Translation gives CASRQGAGNTIYF.

The chain uses TRBV4-3 and TRBJ2-7; the match to TRBD2 covers 9 bases. CDR3 length: 15 residues. After removal of 1 base from V and 3 bases from J, the junction contained 4 bases not matched to a gene. Germline lookup yields CDR1 LGHNA and CDR2 YSLEER. CDR3 in amino acids: CASSQGASGNYEQYF. Here the CDR3 DNA reads TGCGCCAGCAGCCAAGGTGCTAGCGGGAACTACGAGCAGTACTTC.

This chain links TRBV10-3 with TRBJ1-1, with no clear D. Germline V gene lookup returns CDR1 ENHRY and CDR2 SYGVKD. Deletions cut 8 bases from V and 0 bases from J, with 10 bases between. The CDR3 is 13 residues long. This chain's CDR3 is CAILVELNTEAFF. CDR3 coding DNA: TGTGCCATCCTCGTGGAGCTGAACACTGAAGCTTTCTTT.

The V call is TRBV4-3, the J call TRBJ2-1; D unclear. The CDR3 is made up of 12 amino acids. Germline lookup yields CDR1 LGHNA and CDR2 YSLEER. Trimming took 2 bases from V and 6 from J, leaving 5 bases between them. DNA of the CDR3: TGCGCCAGCAGCCAATTCCGCAATGAGCAGTTCTTC. Encoded protein: CASSQFRNEQFF.

This clone was counted only a few times. The genes are TRBV4-1 and TRBJ2-5; TRBD2 might be the D (5 bases). The DNA end is a closer match to TRBJ2-7, so the J assignment may be wrong. The CDR3 loop spans 14 amino acids. Germline CDR1 reads MGHRA; CDR2 reads YSYEKL. Here the CDR3 DNA reads TGCGCCAGCAGCCAAGATCGGGGTACCTACGAGCAGTACTTC. Protein product: CASSQDRGTYEQYF.

The table lists this clone with a count of one. The chain is built from TRBV21-1 and TRBJ2-4; whether TRBD2, the table's D call, matches the DNA was not checked. TRBV21-1 is labeled a pseudogene. The CDR3 is 15 amino acids. The CDR3 reads CASSRLAGLRDIQYF. For the CDR3, the DNA is TGTGCCAGCAGCAGACTAGCGGGGCTCCGAGACATTCAGTACTTC.

The genes are TRBV27 and TRBJ2-1; 9 nucleotides agree with TRBD2. From germline, CDR1 is MNHEY and CDR2 SMNVEV (reference sequence). J lost 8 bases, V lost 0 bases, and 5 bases had no gene match. The CDR3 is 15 residues long. This CDR3 reads CASSLSSGGYDEQFF. In DNA, the CDR3 is TGTGCCAGCAGTTTATCTAGCGGGGGTTACGATGAGCAGTTCTTC.

The V gene is TRBV13, the J gene TRBJ1-2, with TRBD1 as a possible D gene (6 bases). V was shortened by 6 bases and J by 4 bases, with 18 bases between the two germline ends. Germline CDR1 PRHDT, CDR2 FYEKMQ (reference sequence). The CDR3 is 15 amino acids. The chain's CDR3 is CASRITGTPTYGYTF. The DNA of the CDR3 is TGTGCCAGCAGAATAACCGGGACACCTACCTATGGCTACACCTTC.

V gene TRBV6-5 combines with J gene TRBJ2-1; TRBD2 is a possible D gene (7 bases). The germline V gene encodes CDR1 MNHEY and CDR2 SVGAGI. The CDR3 sequence is 16 residues long. V was cut by 2 bases and J by 2 bases, with 13 bases left in between. This chain's CDR3 is CASSYRGAGPYNEQFF. In DNA, the CDR3 is TGTGCCAGCAGTTACCGGGGGGCGGGACCCTACAATGAGCAGTTCTTC.

The chain has TRBV2 and TRBJ1-2; D is unclear. Trimming took off 0 bases at V and 8 bases at J, with 13 bases between the two ends. CDR3 size: 14 residues. Germline CDR1 SNHLY, CDR2 FYNNEI. CDR3 sequence reads: CASSEASTIGGYTF. CDR3 bases: TGTGCCAGCAGTGAAGCGTCGACTATCGGAGGCTACACCTTC.

This chain connects TRBV27 to TRBJ2-7, with D possibly matching TRBD1 (7 bases). Trimming cost V 3 bases and J 5 bases, with 14 bases left between them. The length of the CDR3 is 14 residues. The germline gives CDR1 MNHEY, CDR2 SMNVEV (reference sequence). The CDR3 coding sequence is TGTGCCAGCAGTTTGCGGGACAGTCTCAACGAGCAGTACTTC. Translation: CASSLRDSLNEQYF.

This chain connects TRBV7-9 to TRBJ2-7, with unresolved D. The CDR3 is 14 residues long. Trimming left V 1 base short and J 2 bases short, with 9 bases between. The V gene's germline CDR1 is SEHNR and CDR2 FQNEAQ (reference sequence). CDR3: CASSLVGLTYEQYF. CDR3 coding DNA: TGTGCCAGCAGCTTAGTTGGGCTAACCTACGAGCAGTACTTC. Variable domain in full (rest from reference TRBV7-9 and TRBJ2-7): DTGVSQNPRHKITKRGQNVTFRCDPISEHNRLYWYRQTLGQGPEFLTYFQNEAQLEKSRLLSDRFSAERPKGSFSTLEIQRTEQGDSAMYLCASSLVGLTYEQYFGPGTRLTVT.

This clone occurred once. The CDR3 DNA sequence: TGTGCCAGCAGCTTGGGGGGGGGACAGGGGGCCTCCTACGAGCAGTACTTC. Protein product: CASSLGGGQGASYEQYF. The chain employs TRBV5-6 and TRBJ2-5; 12 bases line up with TRBD1. TRBJ2-7 matches the DNA end more closely, so the J call is doubtful. Germline CDR1 and CDR2: SGHDT and YYEEEE. The CDR3 spans 17 residues.

This clone came up a few times. The V gene is TRBV4-2, the J gene TRBJ2-7; possible D gene TRBD2, 6 bases. CDR1 is LGHNA, CDR2 YNFKEQ, per germline. Trimming removed 5 bases at V and 4 bases at J, with 18 bases between. The CDR3 covers 15 residues. The CDR3 DNA follows: TGTGCCAGCAGCACCTGGAGGGCCGGTTTATACGAGCAGTACTTC. Amino acids: CASSTWRAGLYEQYF.